This T cell receptor (beta chain) was identified in a study of T cells after yellow fever vaccination. Findings and caveats of the study: A small share of clonotypes appeared in both CD4 and CD8 compartments.

In making TCR cDNA, 5'RACE template switching added a universal primer site and UMIs to it. From the 5' RACE reads, TCRdb called clonotypes with MiXCR, one entry per CDR3 protein. The repertoire includes roughly 27,000 distinct CDR3 sequences, over 4.5% of them detected once, and about two fifths sits in the top ten. This clonotype was picked up many times. What it recognizes is unknown. Trimming took off 4 bases at V and 7 bases at J, with 14 bases between the two ends. Per germline, CDR1 SGHRS and CDR2 YFSETQ. The CDR3 is made up of 13 amino acids. Specimen: CD8+ T cells sorted from PBMCs, collected 10 days after the yellow fever booster vaccination. This chain links TRBV5-1 with TRBJ1-1; a weak D match, TRBD1 (6 bases). This receptor was taken from a young man who received the YFV17D yellow fever vaccine. CDR3 protein: CASSVTGPIEAFF. The CDR3, as DNA: TGCGCCAGCAGCGTGACAGGTCCCATTGAAGCTTTCTTT.